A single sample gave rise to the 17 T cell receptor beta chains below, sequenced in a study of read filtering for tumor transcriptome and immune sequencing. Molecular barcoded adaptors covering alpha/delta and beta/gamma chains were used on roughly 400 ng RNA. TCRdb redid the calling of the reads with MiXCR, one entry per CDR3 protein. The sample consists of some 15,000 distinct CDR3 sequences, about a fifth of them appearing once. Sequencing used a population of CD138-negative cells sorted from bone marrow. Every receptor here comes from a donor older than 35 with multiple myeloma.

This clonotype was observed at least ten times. CDR3 residues: CASSLNIIGETQYF. Here the CDR3 DNA reads TGTGCCAGCAGCTTGAATATCATTGGAGAGACCCAGTACTTC. The V and J genes are TRBV7-9 and TRBJ2-5; D unresolved. This CDR3 spans 14 amino acids. Germline CDR1 SEHNR, CDR2 FQNEAQ (reference sequence). Trimming pared 3 bases from V and 4 bases from J, leaving 12 bases between.

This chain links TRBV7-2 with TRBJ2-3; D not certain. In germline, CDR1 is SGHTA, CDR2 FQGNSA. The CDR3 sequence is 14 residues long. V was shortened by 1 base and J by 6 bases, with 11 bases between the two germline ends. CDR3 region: CASSLGLHSDTQYF. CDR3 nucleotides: TGTGCCAGCAGCTTAGGGCTGCATTCGGATACGCAGTATTTT.

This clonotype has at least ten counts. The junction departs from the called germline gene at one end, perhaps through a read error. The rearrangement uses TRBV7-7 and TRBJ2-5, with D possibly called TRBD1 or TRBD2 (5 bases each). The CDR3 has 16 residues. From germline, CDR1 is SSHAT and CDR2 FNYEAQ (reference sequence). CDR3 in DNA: TGTGCTAGCAGCTCCGGCCCCCGGGGCTCCCAAGAGACCCAGTACTTC. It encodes CASSSGPRGSQETQYF.

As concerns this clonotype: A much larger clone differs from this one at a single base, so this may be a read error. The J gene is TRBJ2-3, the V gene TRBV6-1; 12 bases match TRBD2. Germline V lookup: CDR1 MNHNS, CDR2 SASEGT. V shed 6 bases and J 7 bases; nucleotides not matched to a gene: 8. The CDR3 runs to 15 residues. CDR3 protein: CASRYRTSGMYTQYF. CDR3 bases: TGTGCCAGCAGATACAGGACTAGCGGGATGTATACGCAGTATTTT.

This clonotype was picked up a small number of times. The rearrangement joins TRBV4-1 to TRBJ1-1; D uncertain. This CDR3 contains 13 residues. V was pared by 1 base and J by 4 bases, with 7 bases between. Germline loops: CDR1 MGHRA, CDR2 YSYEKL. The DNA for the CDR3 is TGCGCCAGCAGCCAAGTGCAGTCCACTGAAGCTTTCTTT. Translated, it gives CASSQVQSTEAFF.

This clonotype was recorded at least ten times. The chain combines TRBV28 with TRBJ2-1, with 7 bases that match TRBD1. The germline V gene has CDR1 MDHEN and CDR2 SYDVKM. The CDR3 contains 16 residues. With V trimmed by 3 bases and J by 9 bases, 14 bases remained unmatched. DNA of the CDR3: TGTGCCAGCAGTTTTCCCCCCGGACAGGATCGGGTTGAGCAGTTCTTC. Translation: CASSFPPGQDRVEQFF.

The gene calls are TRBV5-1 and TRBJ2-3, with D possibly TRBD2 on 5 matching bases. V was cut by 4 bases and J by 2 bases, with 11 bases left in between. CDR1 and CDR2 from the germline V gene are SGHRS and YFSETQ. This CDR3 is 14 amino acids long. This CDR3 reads CASSRTGYTDTQYF. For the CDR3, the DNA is TGCGCCAGCAGCAGGACTGGCTACACAGATACGCAGTATTTT.

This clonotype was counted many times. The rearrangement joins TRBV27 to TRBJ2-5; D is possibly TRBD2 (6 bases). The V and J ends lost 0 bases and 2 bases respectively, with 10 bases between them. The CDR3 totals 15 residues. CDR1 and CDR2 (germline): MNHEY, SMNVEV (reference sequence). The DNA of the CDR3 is TGTGCCAGCAGTTTATCGGTTCGGGGGCAAGAGACCCAGTACTTC. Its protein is CASSLSVRGQETQYF.

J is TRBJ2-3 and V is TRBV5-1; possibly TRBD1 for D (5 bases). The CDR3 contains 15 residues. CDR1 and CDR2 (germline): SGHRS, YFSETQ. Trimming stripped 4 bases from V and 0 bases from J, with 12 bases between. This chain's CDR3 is CASSPDTTSTDTQYF. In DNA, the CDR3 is TGCGCCAGCAGCCCGGACACTACTAGCACAGATACGCAGTATTTT.

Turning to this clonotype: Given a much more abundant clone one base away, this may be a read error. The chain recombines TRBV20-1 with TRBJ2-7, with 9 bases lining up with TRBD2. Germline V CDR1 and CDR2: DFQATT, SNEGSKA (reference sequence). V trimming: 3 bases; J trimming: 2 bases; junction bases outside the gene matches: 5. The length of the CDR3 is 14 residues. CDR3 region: CSARAGTSPYEQYV. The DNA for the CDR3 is TGCAGTGCTAGGGCCGGGACTAGCCCCTACGAGCAGTACGTC.

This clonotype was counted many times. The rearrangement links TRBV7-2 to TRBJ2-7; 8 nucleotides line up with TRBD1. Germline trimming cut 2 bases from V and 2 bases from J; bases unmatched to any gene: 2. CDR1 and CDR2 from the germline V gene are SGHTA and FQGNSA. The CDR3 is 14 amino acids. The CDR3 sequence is CASSLTGGTYEQYF. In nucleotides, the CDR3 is TGTGCCAGCAGCTTAACAGGGGGGACCTACGAGCAGTACTTC.

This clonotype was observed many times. CDR3 residues: CASSMGWEANEQFF. For the CDR3, the DNA is TGTGCCAGTAGTATGGGTTGGGAGGCAAATGAGCAGTTCTTC. The chain employs TRBV19 and TRBJ2-1; possibly TRBD2 for D (6 bases). Germline-derived CDR1 and CDR2 are LNHDA and SQIVND (reference sequence). The V end lost 3 bases, the J end lost 7 bases, and 13 bases lay between the germline ends. The CDR3 extends over 14 amino acids.

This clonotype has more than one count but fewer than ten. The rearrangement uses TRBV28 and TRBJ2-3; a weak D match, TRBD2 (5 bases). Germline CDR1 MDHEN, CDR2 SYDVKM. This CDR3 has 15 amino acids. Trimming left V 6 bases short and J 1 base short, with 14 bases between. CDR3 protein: CASSTSGMGTDTQYF. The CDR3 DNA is TGTGCCAGCAGCACCTCCGGGATGGGCACAGATACGCAGTATTTT.

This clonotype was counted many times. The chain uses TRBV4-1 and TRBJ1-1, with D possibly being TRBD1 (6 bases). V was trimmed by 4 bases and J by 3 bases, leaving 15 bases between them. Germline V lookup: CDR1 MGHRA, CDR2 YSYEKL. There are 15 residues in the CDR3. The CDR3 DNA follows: TGCGCCAGCAGCCCAAAATACAGGGAGGACACTGAAGCTTTCTTT. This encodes CASSPKYREDTEAFF.

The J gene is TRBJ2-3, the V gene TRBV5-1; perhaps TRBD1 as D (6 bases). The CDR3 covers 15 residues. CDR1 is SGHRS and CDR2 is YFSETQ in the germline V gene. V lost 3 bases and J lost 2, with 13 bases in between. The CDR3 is CASSSSRGITDTQYF. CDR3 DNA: TGCGCCAGCAGCTCGAGTAGGGGGATCACAGATACGCAGTATTTT.

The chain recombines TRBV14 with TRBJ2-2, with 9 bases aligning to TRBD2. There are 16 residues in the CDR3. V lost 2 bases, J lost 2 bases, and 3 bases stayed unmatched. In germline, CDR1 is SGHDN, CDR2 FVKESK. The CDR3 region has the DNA TGTGCCAGCAGCCAACTAGCGGGGAAAAACACCGGGGAGCTGTTTTTT. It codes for CASSQLAGKNTGELFF.

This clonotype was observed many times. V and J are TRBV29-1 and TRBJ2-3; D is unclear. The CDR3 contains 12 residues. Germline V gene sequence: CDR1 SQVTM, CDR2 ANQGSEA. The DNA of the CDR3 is TGCACCACCGAGGCCGGCACAGATACGCAGTATTTT. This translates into CTTEAGTDTQYF.